This is a list of T cell receptor beta chains from one sample in a study of cytomegalovirus exposure and HLA in healthy donors. Using immunoSEQ multiplex PCR, the repertoire was profiled, and TCRdb retains in-frame clones only, with some absent. The repertoire includes some 200,000 clones, 75% to 90% of them detected once, and 2.5% to 3.5% sits in the top ten. Sequenced input: PBMCs. The receptors come from a woman aged 40 to 50 in good health and CMV-seronegative. CDR3s include the opening cysteine and the closing phenylalanine or tryptophan.

j_gene,v_gene,CDR3aa
TRBJ2-7,TRBV5-1,CASSISGTGLYEQYF
TRBJ2-1,TRBV5-4,CATADTRSYNEQFF
TRBJ1-5,TRBV27,CASSFSSNQPQHF
TRBJ2-7,TRBV12-2,CASRLSWGQRRSYEQYF
TRBJ2-2,TRBV2,CASTREAATNTGELFF
TRBJ2-2,TRBV7-6,CASSETGNTGELFF
TRBJ2-1,TRBV5-1,CASSLALEREQGEQFF
TRBJ2-1,TRBV19,CASKVWASGNEQFF
TRBJ2-1,TRBV6-1,CASRPDRENEQFF
TRBJ2-1,TRBV9,CASSVNSAYNEQFF
TRBJ2-5,TRBV29-1,CSVEGATIGGTQYF
TRBJ2-5,TRBV27,CASKRQGAWETQYF
TRBJ1-1,TRBV6-5,CASSRQPNTEAFF
TRBJ2-7,TRBV19,CASSMSGGSIYEQYF
TRBJ2-7,TRBV27,CASKGTDSLREQYF
TRBJ2-7,TRBV4-2,CASSQRLGGYEQYF
TRBJ2-5,TRBV15,CATSRDGLSGSEQYF
TRBJ2-3,TRBV9,CASSVVPRWRADTQYF